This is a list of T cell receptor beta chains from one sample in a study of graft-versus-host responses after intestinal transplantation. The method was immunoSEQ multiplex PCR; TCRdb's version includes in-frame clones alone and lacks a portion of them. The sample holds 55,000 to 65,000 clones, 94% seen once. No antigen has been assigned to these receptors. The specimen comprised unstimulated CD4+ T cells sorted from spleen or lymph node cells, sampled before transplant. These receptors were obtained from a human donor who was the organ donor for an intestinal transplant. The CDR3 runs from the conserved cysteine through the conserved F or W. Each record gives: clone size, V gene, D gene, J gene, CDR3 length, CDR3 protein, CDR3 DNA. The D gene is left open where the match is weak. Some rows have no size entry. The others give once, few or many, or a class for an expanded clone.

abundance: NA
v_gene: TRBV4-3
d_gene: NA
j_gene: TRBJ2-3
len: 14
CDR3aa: CASSPGLATDTQYF
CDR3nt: TGCGCCAGCAGCCCGGGACTCGCCACAGATACGCAGTATTTT

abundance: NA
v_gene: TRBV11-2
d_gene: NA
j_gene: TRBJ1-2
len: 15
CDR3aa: CASSLVGVGNYGYTF
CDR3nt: TGTGCCAGCAGCTTAGTCGGGGTTGGTAACTATGGCTACACCTTC

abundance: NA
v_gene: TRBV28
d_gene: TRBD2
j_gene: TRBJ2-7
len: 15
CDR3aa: CASALGGTSGYEQYF
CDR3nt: TGTGCCAGCGCTTTGGGAGGGACTAGCGGATACGAGCAGTACTTC

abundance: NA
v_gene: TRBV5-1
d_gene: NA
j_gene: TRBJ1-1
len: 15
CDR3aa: CASSPIGRMNTEAFF
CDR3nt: TGCGCCAGCAGCCCCATCGGACGGATGAACACTGAAGCTTTCTTT

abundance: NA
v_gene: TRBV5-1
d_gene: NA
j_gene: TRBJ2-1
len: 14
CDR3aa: CASGYTFGVGGQFF
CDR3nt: TGCGCCAGCGGCTACACTTTCGGGGTGGGTGGGCAGTTCTTC

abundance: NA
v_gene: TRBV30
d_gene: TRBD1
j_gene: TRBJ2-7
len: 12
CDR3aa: CAWRTGGYEQYF
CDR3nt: TGTGCCTGGAGGACAGGGGGCTACGAGCAGTACTTC

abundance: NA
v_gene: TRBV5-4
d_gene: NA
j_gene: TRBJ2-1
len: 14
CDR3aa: CASTTPNGDSEQFF
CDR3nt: TGTGCCAGCACCACCCCGAACGGGGATAGTGAGCAGTTCTTC

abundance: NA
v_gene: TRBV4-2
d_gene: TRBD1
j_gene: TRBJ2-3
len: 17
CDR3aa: CASSQVIPGQRGDTQYF
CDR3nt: TGTGCCAGCAGCCAAGTAATCCCGGGACAGAGGGGAGATACGCAGTATTTT

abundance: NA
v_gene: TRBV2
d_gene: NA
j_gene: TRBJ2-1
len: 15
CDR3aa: CASSEARTIYNEQFF
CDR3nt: TGTGCCAGCAGTGAAGCCCGGACAATATACAATGAGCAGTTCTTC

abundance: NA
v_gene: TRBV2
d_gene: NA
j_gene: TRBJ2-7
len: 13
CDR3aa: CASSAGRIYEQYF
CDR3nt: TGTGCCAGCAGTGCCGGACGGATCTACGAGCAGTACTTC

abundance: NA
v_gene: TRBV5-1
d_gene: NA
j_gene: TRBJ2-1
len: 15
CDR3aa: CASSYPPTVGNEQFF
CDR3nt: TGCGCCAGCAGCTACCCCCCGACGGTTGGCAATGAGCAGTTCTTC

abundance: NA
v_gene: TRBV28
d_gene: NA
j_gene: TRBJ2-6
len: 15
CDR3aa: CASSLSGTGANVLTF
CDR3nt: TGTGCCAGCAGTTTATCGGGGACTGGGGCCAACGTCCTGACTTTC

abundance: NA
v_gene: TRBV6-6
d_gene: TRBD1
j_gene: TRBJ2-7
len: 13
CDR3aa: CASSWDRGREQYF
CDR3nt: TGTGCCAGCAGCTGGGACAGGGGGCGCGAGCAGTACTTC

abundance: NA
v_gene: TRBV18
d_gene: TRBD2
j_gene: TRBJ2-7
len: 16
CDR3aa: CASSPRGAGGPHEQYF
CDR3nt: TGTGCCAGCTCACCGAGGGGAGCGGGGGGGCCCCACGAGCAGTACTTC

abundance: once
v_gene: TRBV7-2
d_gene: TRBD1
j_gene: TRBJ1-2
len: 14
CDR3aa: CASSLGTGGRGYTF
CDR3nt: TGTGCCAGCAGCTTAGGGACAGGGGGCCGTGGCTACACCTTC

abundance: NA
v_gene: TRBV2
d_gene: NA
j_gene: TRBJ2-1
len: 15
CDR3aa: CASIERLSSYNEQFF
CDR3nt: TGTGCCAGCATCGAAAGGCTTAGCTCCTACAATGAGCAGTTCTTC

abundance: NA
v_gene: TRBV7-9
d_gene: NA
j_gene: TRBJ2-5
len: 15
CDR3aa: CASSRAGNNQEAQYF
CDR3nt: TGTGCCAGCAGCCGGGCCGGGAATAACCAAGAGGCCCAGTACTTC

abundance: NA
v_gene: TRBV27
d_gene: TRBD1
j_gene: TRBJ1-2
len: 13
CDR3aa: CASSLAQGGGYTF
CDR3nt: TGTGCCAGCAGCTTGGCCCAGGGGGGTGGCTACACCTTC

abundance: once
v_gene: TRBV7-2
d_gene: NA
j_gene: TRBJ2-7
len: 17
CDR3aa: CASSHLVGGTRVYEQYF
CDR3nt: TGTGCCAGCAGCCATTTAGTAGGAGGTACCCGAGTCTACGAGCAGTACTTC

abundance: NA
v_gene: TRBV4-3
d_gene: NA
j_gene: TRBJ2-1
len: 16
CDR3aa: CASSQGEGSSYNEQFF
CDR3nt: TGCGCCAGCAGCCAAGGGGAAGGGAGCTCCTACAATGAGCAGTTCTTC

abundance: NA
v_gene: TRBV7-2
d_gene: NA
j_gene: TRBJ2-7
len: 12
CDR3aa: CASSPVTYEQYF
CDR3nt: TGTGCCAGCAGTCCGGTCACCTACGAGCAGTACTTC

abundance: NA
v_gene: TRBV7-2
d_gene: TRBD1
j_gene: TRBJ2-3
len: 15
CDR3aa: CASSLGTGGPDAQYF
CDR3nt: TGTGCCAGCAGCTTAGGGACAGGGGGCCCAGATGCGCAGTATTTT

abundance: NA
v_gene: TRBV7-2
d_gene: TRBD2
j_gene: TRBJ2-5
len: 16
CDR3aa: CASSFGGSILQETQYF
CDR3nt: TGTGCCAGCAGCTTCGGGGGGTCGATCCTACAAGAGACCCAGTACTTC

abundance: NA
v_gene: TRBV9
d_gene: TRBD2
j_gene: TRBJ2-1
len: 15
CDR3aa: CASRATSGGNNEQFF
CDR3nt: TGTGCCAGCAGAGCTACTAGCGGGGGGAACAATGAGCAGTTCTTC

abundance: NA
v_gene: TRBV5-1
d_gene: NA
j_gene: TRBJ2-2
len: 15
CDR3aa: CASSLTQGNTGELFF
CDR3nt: TGCGCCAGCAGCTTGACACAGGGGAACACCGGGGAGCTGTTTTTT

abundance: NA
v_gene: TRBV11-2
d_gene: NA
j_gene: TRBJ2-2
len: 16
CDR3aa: CASGSGQGSNTGELFF
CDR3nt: TGTGCCAGCGGCTCAGGTCAGGGATCGAACACCGGGGAGCTGTTTTTT

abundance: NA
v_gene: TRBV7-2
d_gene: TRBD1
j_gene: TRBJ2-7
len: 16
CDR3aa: CASSLVGDRGYDEQYF
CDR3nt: TGTGCCAGCAGCTTAGTGGGGGACAGGGGTTATGACGAGCAGTACTTC

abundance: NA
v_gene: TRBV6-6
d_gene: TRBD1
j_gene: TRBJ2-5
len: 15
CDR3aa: CASSYKGGPQETQYF
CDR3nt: TGTGCCAGCAGTTACAAAGGGGGCCCTCAAGAGACCCAGTACTTC

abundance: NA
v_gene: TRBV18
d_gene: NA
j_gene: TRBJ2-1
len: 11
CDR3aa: CASSPNNEQFF
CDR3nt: TGTGCCAGCTCACCAAACAATGAGCAGTTCTTC

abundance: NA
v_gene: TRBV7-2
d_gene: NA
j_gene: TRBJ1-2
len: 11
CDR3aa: CASSRLGRDTF
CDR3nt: TGTGCCAGCAGCCGCCTAGGCCGGGACACCTTC

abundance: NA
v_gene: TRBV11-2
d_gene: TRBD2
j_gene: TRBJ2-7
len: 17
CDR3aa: CASSLGRWSGGSYEQYF
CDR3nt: TGTGCCAGCAGCTTAGGGAGATGGAGCGGGGGTTCCTACGAGCAGTACTTC

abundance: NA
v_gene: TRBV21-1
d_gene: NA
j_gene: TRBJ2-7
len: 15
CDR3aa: CASSAVETASYEQYF
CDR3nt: TGTGCCAGCAGCGCCGTGGAGACAGCGTCCTACGAGCAGTACTTC